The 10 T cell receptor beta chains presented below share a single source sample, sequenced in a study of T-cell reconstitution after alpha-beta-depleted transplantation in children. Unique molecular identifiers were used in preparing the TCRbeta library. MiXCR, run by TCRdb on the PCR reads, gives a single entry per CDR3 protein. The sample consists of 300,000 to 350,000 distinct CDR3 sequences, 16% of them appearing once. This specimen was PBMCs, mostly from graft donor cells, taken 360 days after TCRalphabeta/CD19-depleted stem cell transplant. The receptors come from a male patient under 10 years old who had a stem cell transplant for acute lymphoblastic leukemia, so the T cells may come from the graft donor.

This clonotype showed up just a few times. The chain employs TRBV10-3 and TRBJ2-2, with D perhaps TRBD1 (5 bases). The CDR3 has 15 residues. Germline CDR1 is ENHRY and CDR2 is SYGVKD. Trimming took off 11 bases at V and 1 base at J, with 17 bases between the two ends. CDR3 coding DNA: TGTGCCGCCACATCCGAAACAGGGAACACCGGGGAGCTGTTTTTT. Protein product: CAATSETGNTGELFF.

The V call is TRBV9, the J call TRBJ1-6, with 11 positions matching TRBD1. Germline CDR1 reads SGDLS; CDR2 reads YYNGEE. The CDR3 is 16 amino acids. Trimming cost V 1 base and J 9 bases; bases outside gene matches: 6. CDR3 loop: CASSVIRDRGSSPLHF. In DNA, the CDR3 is TGTGCCAGCAGCGTAATCAGGGACAGGGGGAGTTCACCCCTCCACTTT.

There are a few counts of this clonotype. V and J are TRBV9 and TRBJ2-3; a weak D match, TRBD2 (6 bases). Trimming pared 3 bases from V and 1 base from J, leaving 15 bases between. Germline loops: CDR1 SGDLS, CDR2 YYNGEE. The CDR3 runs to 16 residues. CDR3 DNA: TGTGCCAGCAGCGAGTTTAGCGGTTGGGGCACAGATACGCAGTATTTT. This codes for CASSEFSGWGTDTQYF.

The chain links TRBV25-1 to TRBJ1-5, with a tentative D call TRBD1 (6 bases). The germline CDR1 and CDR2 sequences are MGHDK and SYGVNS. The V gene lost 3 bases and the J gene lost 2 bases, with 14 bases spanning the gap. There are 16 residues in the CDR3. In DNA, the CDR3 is TGTGCCAGCAGTGACGGACGCAGGGGCCGCAATCAGCCCCAGCATTTT. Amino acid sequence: CASSDGRRGRNQPQHF.

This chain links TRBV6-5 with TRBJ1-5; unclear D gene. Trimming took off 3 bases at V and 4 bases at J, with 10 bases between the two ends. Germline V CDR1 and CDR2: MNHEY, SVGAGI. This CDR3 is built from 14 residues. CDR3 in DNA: TGTGCCAGCAGTTATTCAGGCCGAAATCAGCCCCAGCATTTT. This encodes CASSYSGRNQPQHF.

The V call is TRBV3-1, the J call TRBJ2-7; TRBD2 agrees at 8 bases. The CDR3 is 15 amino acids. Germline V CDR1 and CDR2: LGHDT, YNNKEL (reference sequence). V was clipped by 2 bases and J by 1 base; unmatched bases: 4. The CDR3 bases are TGTGCCAGCAGCCAAACGGGAGGGGGTTCCTACGAGCAGTACTTC. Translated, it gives CASSQTGGGSYEQYF.

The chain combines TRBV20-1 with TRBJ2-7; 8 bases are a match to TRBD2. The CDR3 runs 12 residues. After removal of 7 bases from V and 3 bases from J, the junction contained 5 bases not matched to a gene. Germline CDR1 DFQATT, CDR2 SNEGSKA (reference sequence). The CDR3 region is CSVSSGIYEQYF. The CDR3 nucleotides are TGCAGTGTGAGTAGCGGGATCTACGAGCAGTACTTC.

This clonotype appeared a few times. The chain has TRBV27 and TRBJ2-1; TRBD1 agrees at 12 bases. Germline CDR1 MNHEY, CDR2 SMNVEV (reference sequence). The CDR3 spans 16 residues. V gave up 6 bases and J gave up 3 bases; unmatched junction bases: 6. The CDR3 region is CASRGQGARYYNEQFF. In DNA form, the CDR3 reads TGTGCCAGCAGGGGACAGGGGGCGAGATACTACAATGAGCAGTTCTTC.

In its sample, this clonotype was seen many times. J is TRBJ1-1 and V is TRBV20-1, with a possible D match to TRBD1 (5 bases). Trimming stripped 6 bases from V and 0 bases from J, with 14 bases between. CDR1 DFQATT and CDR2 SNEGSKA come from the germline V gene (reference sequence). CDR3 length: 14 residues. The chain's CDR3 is CSAQRGGMNTEAFF. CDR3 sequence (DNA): TGCAGTGCCCAAAGGGGCGGAATGAACACTGAAGCTTTCTTT.

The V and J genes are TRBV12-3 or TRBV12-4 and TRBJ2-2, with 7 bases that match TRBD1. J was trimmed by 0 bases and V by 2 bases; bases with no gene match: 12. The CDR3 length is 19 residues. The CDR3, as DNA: TGTGCCAGCAGTTTAAGGTCCCCTGGACAGGTCTCGAACACCGGGGAGCTGTTTTTT. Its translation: CASSLRSPGQVSNTGELFF.